A single sample is the source of the 8 T cell receptor beta chains below, sequenced in a study of shared clonotypes between healthy human individuals. Terminally differentiated effector memory CD45RA+ cells were excluded from the naive CD8 cells, which were CD45RO-negative and positively selected for CCR7. The assay was immunoSEQ multiplex PCR, and TCRdb's table has in-frame clones only and misses some. This repertoire shows nearly 2 million clones, about 95% found once; its top ten account for 1.2%. Sample: naive CD8+ T cells sorted from blood. Receptor source: a man between 18 and 29 years old in good health.

The V gene is TRBV19, the J gene TRBJ2-7; D may correspond to TRBD1 or TRBD2 (5 bases each). Trimming pared 5 bases from V and 1 base from J, leaving 12 bases between. Germline V lookup: CDR1 LNHDA, CDR2 SQIVND (reference sequence). The CDR3 is made up of 14 amino acids. The CDR3 loop is CASSARDPSYEQYF. CDR3 coding DNA: TGTGCCAGTAGTGCCCGGGACCCGTCCTACGAGCAGTACTTC.

The V gene is TRBV10-2, the J gene TRBJ2-2; D gene uncertain. There are 13 residues in the CDR3. The ends were cut back, 0 bases at V and 3 bases at J, with 2 bases in the middle. Germline CDR1 WSHSY, CDR2 SAAADI. The CDR3: CASSESYTGELFF. CDR3 coding DNA: TGCGCCAGCAGTGAGTCGTACACCGGGGAGCTGTTTTTT.

The V gene is TRBV13, the J gene TRBJ2-3; 7 bases are a match to TRBD1. This CDR3 has 12 amino acids. Germline V gene data show CDR1 as PRHDT and CDR2 as FYEKMQ (reference sequence). Losses at the gene ends were 5 bases for V and 11 bases for J; bases not matched to a gene: 7. CDR3 in DNA: TGTGCCAGCAGCGACGGACAGGACAAGCAGTATTTT. Protein product: CASSDGQDKQYF. The variable domain in full, completed from reference TRBV13 and TRBJ2-3, reads AAGVIQSPRHLIKEKRETATLKCYPIPRHDTVYWYQQGPGQDPQFLISFYEKMQSDKGSIPDRFSAQQFSDYHSELNMSSLELGDSALYFCASSDGQDKQYFGPGTRLTVL.

The V call is TRBV9, the J call TRBJ2-1; no clear D. In germline, CDR1 is SGDLS, CDR2 YYNGEE. CDR3 length: 14 amino acids. Trimming removed 4 bases at V and 2 bases at J, with 10 bases between. The CDR3 spells CASSPDGPYNEQFF. CDR3 coding DNA: TGTGCCAGCAGCCCCGATGGGCCCTACAATGAGCAGTTCTTC.

V is TRBV29-1 and J is TRBJ1-1; D is unresolved. The CDR3 has 10 residues. V was shortened by 7 bases and J by 5 bases, with 8 bases between the two germline ends. Germline CDR1 SQVTM, CDR2 ANQGSEA. DNA for the CDR3: TGCAGCGGCCAAGAGACTGAAGCTTTCTTT. This sequence encodes CSGQETEAFF.

This clone appeared a single time. The sample carries other DNA sequences with the same CDR3. The rearrangement links TRBV7-6 to TRBJ2-1, with 8 bases matching TRBD2. Germline V gene lookup returns CDR1 SGHVS and CDR2 FNYEAQ. The junction had 2 bases not matched to a gene; V was cut back by 0 bases and J by 4 bases. This CDR3 contains 15 residues. The CDR3 nucleotides read TGTGCCAGCAGCTTAGCTAGCGGGGAGTACAATGAGCAGTTCTTC. This encodes CASSLASGEYNEQFF.

In regard to this clone: Other DNA sequences in the same sample also yield this CDR3. The chain links TRBV19 to TRBJ1-4, with a tentative D call TRBD1 (6 bases). CDR3 length: 14 residues. V gave up 3 bases and J gave up 4 bases, with 9 bases separating them. The germline V gene encodes CDR1 LNHDA and CDR2 SQIVND (reference sequence). The CDR3 DNA reads TGTGCCAGTAGTATCAGGGGTCATAATGAAAAACTGTTTTTT. Translation: CASSIRGHNEKLFF. The entire variable domain, with the rest obtained from reference TRBV19 and TRBJ1-4, is as follows: DGGITQSPKYLFRKEGQNVTLSCEQNLNHDAMYWYRQDPGQGLRLIYYSQIVNDFQKGDIAEGYSVSREKKESFPLTVTSAQKNPTAFYLCASSIRGHNEKLFFGSGTQLSVL.

This chain uses TRBV21-1 with TRBJ2-5; the D call in the table, TRBD1, was not verified against the DNA. TRBV21-1 is described as a pseudogene. The length of the CDR3 is 16 residues. The CDR3 nucleotides read TGTGCCAGCAGGCCCCAGGGGCCCCAACTACCAGAGACCCAGTACTTC. It is translated as CASRPQGPQLPETQYF.